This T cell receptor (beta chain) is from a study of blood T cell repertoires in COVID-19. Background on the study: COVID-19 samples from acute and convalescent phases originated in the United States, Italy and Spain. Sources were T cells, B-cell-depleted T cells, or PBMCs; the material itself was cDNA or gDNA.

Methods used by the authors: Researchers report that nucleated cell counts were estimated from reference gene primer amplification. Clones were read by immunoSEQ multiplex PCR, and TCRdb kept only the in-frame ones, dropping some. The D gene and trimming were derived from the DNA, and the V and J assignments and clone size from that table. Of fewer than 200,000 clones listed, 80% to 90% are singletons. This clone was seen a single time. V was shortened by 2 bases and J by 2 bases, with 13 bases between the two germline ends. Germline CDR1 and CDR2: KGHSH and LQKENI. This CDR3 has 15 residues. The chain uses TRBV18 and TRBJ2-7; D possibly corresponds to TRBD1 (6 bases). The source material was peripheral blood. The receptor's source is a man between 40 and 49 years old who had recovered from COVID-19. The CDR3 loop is CASSPKQGYTYEQYF. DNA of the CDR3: TGTGCCAGCTCACCAAAACAGGGTTATACCTACGAGCAGTACTTC.